The next 17 T cell receptor beta chains were all read from a single sample in a study of CD4+ T cells in melanoma. Clones were read by immunoSEQ multiplex PCR, and TCRdb kept only the in-frame ones, dropping some. The table has over 130,000 clones, around 90% seen once. The receptor source for this set is a human donor with melanoma.

This clone was seen only once. The rearrangement uses TRBV29-1 and TRBJ1-1; 7 nucleotides line up with TRBD1. The length of the CDR3 is 13 residues. Germline CDR1 and CDR2: SQVTM and ANQGSEA. Trimming took 8 bases from V and 0 from J; bases not matched to a gene: 6. CDR3 bases: TGCAGCTCCCGGACAGGTATGAACACTGAAGCTTTCTTT. Its translation: CSSRTGMNTEAFF.

The sample holds one count of this clone. This rearrangement joins TRBV5-1 to TRBJ2-1; D is possibly TRBD1 or TRBD2 (6 bases each). Germline V CDR1 and CDR2: SGHRS, YFSETQ. The V end was cut by 1 base, the J end by 4 bases, with 9 bases between. The CDR3 totals 14 residues. The CDR3 loop reads CASSLWGAYNEQFF. CDR3 bases: TGCGCCAGCAGCTTGTGGGGGGCTTACAATGAGCAGTTCTTC.

CDR3 loop: CASSYSRQLYEQYF. CDR3 DNA sequence: TGTGCCAGCAGTTACTCGAGACAGCTCTACGAGCAGTACTTC. The chain recombines TRBV6-5 with TRBJ2-7; possible D gene TRBD1, 5 bases. Germline CDR1 reads MNHEY; CDR2 reads SVGAGI. This CDR3 is built from 14 residues. V lost 0 bases and J lost 3, with 9 bases in between.

This clone occurred once. The chain uses TRBV19 and TRBJ2-5; perhaps TRBD1 as D (5 bases). Trimming took 3 bases from V and 3 from J, leaving 11 bases between them. The CDR3 runs 14 residues. Germline V CDR1 and CDR2: LNHDA, SQIVND (reference sequence). In DNA form, the CDR3 reads TGTGCCAGTAGTATCAGTCAGGGAAAAGAGACCCAGTACTTC. Protein sequence: CASSISQGKETQYF.

The chain couples TRBV9 to TRBJ2-3, with D tentatively TRBD2 (5 bases). Trimming shortened V by 2 bases and J by 3 bases, and 13 bases separated the two germline ends. Germline-derived CDR1 and CDR2 are SGDLS and YYNGEE. The CDR3 spans 15 residues. The CDR3 sequence is CASSVELRRTDTQYF. The CDR3 nucleotides read TGTGCCAGCAGCGTCGAGCTGAGGAGGACAGATACGCAGTATTTT.

The rearrangement joins TRBV7-3 to TRBJ2-7; D is perhaps TRBD2 (6 bases). The germline CDR1 and CDR2 sequences are SGHTA and FQGTGA. The CDR3 has 13 residues. Deletions cut 0 bases from V and 7 bases from J, with 10 bases between. The CDR3 here is CASSLTPGGEQYF. The CDR3 DNA reads as TGTGCCAGCAGCTTAACCCCCGGGGGAGAGCAGTACTTC.

This clone was found once. Other DNA sequences within the sample encode an identical CDR3. The V call is TRBV18, the J call TRBJ1-2, with D possibly being TRBD1 (5 bases). The CDR3 sequence is 15 residues long. The ends were cut back, 1 base at V and 4 bases at J, with 13 bases in the middle. Germline CDR1 KGHSH, CDR2 LQKENI. CDR3 sequence reads: CASSPRTQVAYGYTF. CDR3 coding DNA: TGTGCCAGCTCACCACGTACACAGGTCGCCTATGGCTACACCTTC.

This rearrangement joins TRBV6-5 to TRBJ1-6; a possible D gene is TRBD1 (5 bases). V shed 6 bases and J shed 7 bases, with 16 bases lying between them. Germline V CDR1 and CDR2: MNHEY, SVGAGI. The CDR3 is made up of 15 amino acids. CDR3 nucleotides: TGTGCCAGCAGCAGGGCAGGAGGATACAATTCACCCCTCCACTTT. Protein product: CASSRAGGYNSPLHF.

The chain combines TRBV6-1 with TRBJ1-2, with 8 bases fitting TRBD1. Germline loops: CDR1 MNHNS, CDR2 SASEGT. This CDR3 spans 14 amino acids. With V trimmed by 5 bases and J by 8 bases, 10 bases remained unmatched. Written as DNA, the CDR3 is TGTGCCAGCAGTCCAGGGACAGGTCTGAGGGGCTACACCTTC. This codes for CASSPGTGLRGYTF.

The chain uses TRBV18 and TRBJ2-1; 8 nucleotides agree with TRBD1. The CDR3 covers 14 residues. The ends lost 3 bases at V and 11 bases at J; junction bases unmatched: 9. Germline CDR1 KGHSH, CDR2 LQKENI. The CDR3 protein is CASSPDRQGSKQFF. In DNA form, the CDR3 reads TGTGCCAGCTCACCGGATAGACAGGGGTCCAAGCAGTTCTTC.

This chain connects TRBV19 to TRBJ2-3, with D possibly TRBD1 on 5 matching bases. This CDR3 has 13 residues. V lost 4 bases and J lost 4, with 9 bases in between. CDR1 and CDR2 from the germline V gene are LNHDA and SQIVND (reference sequence). CDR3 protein: CASSKGYSDTQYF. The CDR3 DNA reads TGTGCCAGTAGTAAGGGGTACTCAGATACGCAGTATTTT.

The rearrangement uses TRBV11-2 and TRBJ1-4; TRBD1 matches 7 bases. This CDR3 is built from 15 residues. Germline CDR1 and CDR2: SGHAT and FQNNGV. V lost 5 bases to trimming and J lost 7 bases; unmatched junction nucleotides: 10. The CDR3 coding sequence is TGTGCCAGCAGCCCCCTACAGGGGTGGGGTGAAAAACTGTTTTTT. It encodes CASSPLQGWGEKLFF.

V gene TRBV12-5 combines with J gene TRBJ1-2; perhaps TRBD1 as D (5 bases). Germline V gene data show CDR1 as LGHNT and CDR2 as FRNRAP. Trimming removed 4 bases at V and 6 bases at J, with 15 bases between. The CDR3 has 14 residues. The CDR3: CASGSSGSRNGYTF. The CDR3 nucleotides read TGTGCTAGTGGTTCCTCAGGGAGTAGGAATGGCTACACCTTC.

This clone appeared once. This chain joins TRBV27 and TRBJ2-7; tentatively, D is TRBD2 (7 bases). Trimming cost V 7 bases and J 3 bases, with 16 bases left between them. This CDR3 is 14 amino acids long. CDR1 is MNHEY, CDR2 SMNVEV, per germline (reference sequence). Here the CDR3 reads CASKAPGGGYEQYF. Written as DNA, the CDR3 is TGTGCCAGCAAAGCTCCGGGGGGCGGCTACGAGCAGTACTTC.

The chain carries TRBV5-8 and TRBJ1-2; D is perhaps TRBD1 (5 bases). The ends were cut back, 4 bases at V and 4 bases at J, with 17 bases in the middle. Germline V CDR1 and CDR2: SGHTS, YDEGEE. The CDR3 runs 15 residues. CDR3 sequence: CASSQSIGDPYGYTF. CDR3 in DNA: TGTGCCAGCAGCCAGTCCATCGGGGACCCCTATGGCTACACCTTC.

This chain connects TRBV5-1 to TRBJ1-1; D is perhaps TRBD1 (5 bases). Germline V gene data show CDR1 as SGHRS and CDR2 as YFSETQ. V gave up 4 bases and J gave up 4 bases, with 17 bases separating them. The CDR3 extends over 15 amino acids. The CDR3 protein is CASSPLVGGSTEAFF. CDR3 bases: TGCGCCAGCAGCCCCTTGGTGGGGGGGAGCACTGAAGCTTTCTTT.

The chain joins TRBV5-8 to TRBJ1-2; D ambiguous. V dropped 4 bases and J dropped 8 bases, with 12 bases sitting between them. Germline V gene data show CDR1 as SGHTS and CDR2 as YDEGEE. The CDR3 length is 12 residues. This CDR3 reads CASSRLPTGYTF. The CDR3 DNA reads TGTGCCAGCAGCCGGTTGCCCACCGGCTACACCTTC. The whole variable domain, remainder taken from reference TRBV5-8 and TRBJ1-2, is EAGVTQSPTHLIKTRGQQATLRCSPISGHTSVYWYQQALGLGLQFLLWYDEGEERNRGNFPPRFSGRQFPNYSSELNVNALELEDSALYLCASSRLPTGYTFGSGTRLTVV.